This entry lists 6 T cell receptor beta chains sequenced from one sample in a study of T-cell reconstitution after alpha-beta-depleted transplantation in children. Library preparation (for TCRbeta) was performed with unique molecular identifiers. Each CDR3 protein is one row after TCRdb ran MiXCR on the PCR reads. The sample yields approximately 800,000 distinct CDR3 sequences, under 20% seen once. This specimen consisted of PBMCs, mostly from graft donor cells, obtained 360 days after TCRalphabeta/CD19-depleted stem cell transplant. Receptor source: a male patient between 10 and 17 years old who had a stem cell transplant for acute lymphoblastic leukemia, so the T cells may come from the graft donor.

The chain is built from TRBV28 and TRBJ1-1; no firm D call. The germline V gene has CDR1 MDHEN and CDR2 SYDVKM. This CDR3 has 12 residues. Trimming left V 8 bases short and J 11 bases short, with 18 bases between. CDR3 DNA: TGTGCCAGCGGGGTTTCGAGGCTACAGGCTTTCTTT. As protein: CASGVSRLQAFF.

This clonotype was picked up a small number of times. The chain couples TRBV5-1 to TRBJ2-1, with 8 bases identical to TRBD2. This CDR3 contains 16 residues. Trimming at V came to 5 bases and at J to 2 bases, leaving 9 bases not matched to a gene. CDR1 and CDR2 (germline): SGHRS, YFSETQ. Here the CDR3 reads CASREYTSGPYNEQFF. CDR3 in DNA: TGCGCCAGCAGGGAATACACTAGCGGACCCTACAATGAGCAGTTCTTC.

The chain recombines TRBV7-9 with TRBJ1-1; no firm D call. V was pared by 2 bases and J by 7 bases, with 8 bases between. Per germline, CDR1 SEHNR and CDR2 FQNEAQ (reference sequence). The CDR3 has 12 amino acids. CDR3 bases: TGTGCCAGCAGCTTAAGTTTCAATGAAGCTTTCTTT. It yields the protein CASSLSFNEAFF.

This clonotype showed up just a few times. The chain combines TRBV7-9 with TRBJ1-4, with D hard to call. The CDR3 loop spans 13 amino acids. Trimming left V 5 bases short and J 6 bases short, with 10 bases between. Germline CDR1 and CDR2: SEHNR and FQNEAQ (reference sequence). The CDR3 DNA reads TGTGCCAGCAGCCCTCAACTGGATGAAAAACTGTTTTTT. Its protein product is CASSPQLDEKLFF.

This chain connects TRBV5-1 to TRBJ2-1; 7 bases agree with TRBD1. This CDR3 is 15 amino acids long. With 4 bases clipped from V and 3 bases from J, the junction kept 7 bases outside the gene matches. The V gene's germline CDR1 is SGHRS and CDR2 YFSETQ. The CDR3 DNA reads as TGCGCCAGCAGCGGGTGGACAGGTTACTACAATGAGCAGTTCTTC. Amino acid sequence: CASSGWTGYYNEQFF.

This sequence joins TRBV7-8 and TRBJ2-7, with TRBD2 matching over 7 bases. CDR3 length equals 17 residues. The junction had 12 bases not matched to a gene; V was cut back by 2 bases and J by 2 bases. Germline CDR1 reads SGHVS; CDR2 reads FQNEAQ. The chain's CDR3 is CASSLSRVASGAYEQYF. Here the CDR3 DNA reads TGTGCCAGCAGCTTATCGAGGGTGGCTAGCGGAGCCTACGAGCAGTACTTC.